The T cell receptor (beta chain) under discussion was sequenced for a study of patients and donors after allogeneic stem cell transplantation. By frequency in the sample, this clonotype is large (0.1 to 1%). MiXCR, run by TCRdb on the RT-PCR reads, gives a single entry per CDR3 protein. The sample holds about 2,200 distinct CDR3 sequences, about 30% seen once. This CDR3 spans 13 amino acids. Trimming pared 3 bases from V and 2 bases from J, leaving 6 bases between. Germline CDR1 is SGHTA and CDR2 is FQGNSA. Sequenced: blood, either unsorted or a sorted T cell fraction (not recorded which). The receptor comes from a human donor who was either an allogeneic HSCT recipient or a stem cell or donor lymphocyte infusion donor (not recorded which). It is not recorded whose cells these are; they may come from a transplant donor. The V gene is TRBV7-2, the J gene TRBJ2-3; the D is unclear. The CDR3 sequence: CASSFGATDTQYF. The CDR3 DNA is TGTGCCAGCAGCTTCGGAGCCACAGATACGCAGTATTTT. Using reference TRBV7-2 and TRBJ2-3 for the parts outside the CDR3, the full variable domain is GAGVSQSPSNKVTEKGKDVELRCDPISGHTALYWYRQSLGQGLEFLIYFQGNSAPDKSGLPSDRFSAERTGGSVSTLTIQRTQQEDSAVYLCASSFGATDTQYFGPGTRLTVL.